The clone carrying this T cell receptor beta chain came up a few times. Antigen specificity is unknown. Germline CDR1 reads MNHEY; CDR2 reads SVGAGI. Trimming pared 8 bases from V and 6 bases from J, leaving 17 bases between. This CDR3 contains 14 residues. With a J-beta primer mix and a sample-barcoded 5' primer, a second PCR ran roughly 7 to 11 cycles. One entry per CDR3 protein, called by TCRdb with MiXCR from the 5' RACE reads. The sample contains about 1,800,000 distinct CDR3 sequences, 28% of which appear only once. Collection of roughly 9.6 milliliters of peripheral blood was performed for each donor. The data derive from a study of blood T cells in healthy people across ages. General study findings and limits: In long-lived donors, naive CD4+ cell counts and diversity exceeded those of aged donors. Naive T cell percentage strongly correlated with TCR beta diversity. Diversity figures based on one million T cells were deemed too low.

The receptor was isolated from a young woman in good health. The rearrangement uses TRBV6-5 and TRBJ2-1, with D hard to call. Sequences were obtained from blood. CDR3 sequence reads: CASRRFRTFNEQFF. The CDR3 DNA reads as TGTGCCAGCCGCAGGTTCCGTACCTTCAATGAGCAGTTCTTC.